This TCR beta chain was captured by sequencing in a study of T cells in Graves' hyperthyroidism and ophthalmopathy. This clonotype was seen repeatedly, ten times or more. Antigen specificity is unknown. The study included ophthalmopathy patients with Clinical Activity Score at least 3, NOSPECS grade at least 4 and duration under 3 months. Findings and caveats of the study: Blood also held most thyroid clonotypes expanded beyond 0.001. Ophthalmopathy cases were set apart from stable hyperthyroidism by a 13 V-J model.

The source material, RNA transcripts, was used to amplify TCR beta CDR3 regions. Initially, a first-round RT-PCR of the TCR CDR3 employed the HTBI primer set. MiXCR, applied by TCRdb to the multiplex PCR reads, yields one record per CDR3 protein. This sample yields fewer than 700,000 distinct CDR3 sequences, of which under 20% are seen a single time; approximately 18% belongs to the top ten. The sample was blood. The receptor's source is a woman under 30 with Graves' ophthalmopathy.

CDR3 region: CSVPGGPNTEAFF. CDR3 nucleotides: TGCAGCGTCCCAGGGGGCCCGAACACTGAAGCTTTCTTT. The V and J genes are TRBV29-1 and TRBJ1-1, with TRBD1 matching over 8 bases. The CDR3 consists of 13 residues. V lost 6 bases to trimming and J lost 1 base; unmatched junction nucleotides: 4. The germline gives CDR1 SQVTM, CDR2 ANQGSEA.